These T cell receptor beta chains were read from a single sample in a study of blood T cell repertoires in COVID-19. Here immunoSEQ multiplex PCR was the method, and the copy in TCRdb shows in-frame clones only, minus some. The repertoire holds 200,000 to 250,000 clones, with roughly 80% as singletons. Sequenced input: peripheral blood. These receptors were collected from a man aged 30 to 39 with active or convalescent COVID-19. CDR3s include the opening cysteine and the closing phenylalanine or tryptophan. The D gene is left open where the match is weak. Some rows mark clone size as missing; the rest say once, few, many or name a class of expanded clone.

TRBV27	TRBJ1-4	few	NA	TGTGCCAGCAGTCGACAGACTAATGAAAAACTGTTTTTT	CASSRQTNEKLFF
TRBV9	TRBJ2-3	NA	TRBD1	TGTGCCAGCAGCCCCCGGGACAGGGGGCTGGAAGATACGCAGTATTTT	CASSPRDRGLEDTQYF
TRBV6-5	TRBJ1-2	NA	NA	TGTGCCAGCAGCCAGGACCGGGAGGGTGGCTACACCTTC	CASSQDREGGYTF
TRBV3-1/TRBV3-2	TRBJ1-4	NA	NA	TGTGCCAGCAGCCAAGGGGGGCGGATTAATGAAAAACTGTTTTTT	CASSQGGRINEKLFF
TRBV2	TRBJ1-2	NA	NA	TGTGCCAGCAGTCCCACCGGGAACTATGGCTACACCTTC	CASSPTGNYGYTF
TRBV11-2	TRBJ2-3	NA	TRBD2	TGTGCCAGCAGCTCCTGGGGGGGGACTAGCGGGGAAACGCAGTATTTT	CASSSWGGTSGETQYF
TRBV5-1	TRBJ2-3	NA	TRBD2	TGCGCCAGCAGCTTGGTTGTGGGGGGGAGCACAGATACGCAGTATTTT	CASSLVVGGSTDTQYF
TRBV5-1	TRBJ1-3	once	NA	TGCGCCAGCAGCGCAAACGGGGAGACTGGAAACACCATATATTTT	CASSANGETGNTIYF
TRBV28	TRBJ1-2	once	NA	TGTGCCAGCAGTCCTCCGACAGACCACTATGGCTACACCTTC	CASSPPTDHYGYTF
TRBV5-1	TRBJ1-2	NA	NA	NA	CASSLVFGQGIFTF
TRBV4-1	TRBJ2-1	NA	TRBD2	TGCGCCAGCAGCCCCTATACTAGCGGAGGCACTTACAATGAGCAGTTCTTC	CASSPYTSGGTYNEQFF
TRBV28	TRBJ2-7	NA	NA	TGTGCCACCCGGCAAGAAAGAGGTAAAGGCTACGAGCAGTACTTC	CATRQERGKGYEQYF
TRBV27	TRBJ1-4	NA	NA	TGTGCCAGCAGTCCCTCTATCGGGGGTGGGGAAAAACTGTTTTTT	CASSPSIGGGEKLFF
TRBV11-3	TRBJ2-7	NA	TRBD2	TGTGCCAGCAGCCCTACTAGCGGGAATTTGGAGCAGTACTTC	CASSPTSGNLEQYF
TRBV15	TRBJ2-7	NA	NA	TGTGCCACCAGCAGAGATAATGGACTTTTATACGAGCAGTACTTC	CATSRDNGLLYEQYF
TRBV4-2	TRBJ1-3	once	NA	TGTGCCAGCAGCCAAGCTTCGGGGGGTGGAAACACCATATATTTT	CASSQASGGGNTIYF
TRBV12-5	TRBJ2-7	NA	TRBD2	TGTGCTAGAAGTAGCGGGGTAGCCTACGAGCAGTACTTC	CARSSGVAYEQYF
TRBV19	TRBJ1-3	NA	NA	TGTGCCAGTAGTGTCCGGGGGTCAAGCTCTGGAAACACCATATATTTT	CASSVRGSSSGNTIYF
TRBV9	TRBJ2-3	NA	NA	TGTGCCAGCAGCGTAGATTCGGGTACCACAGATACGCAGTATTTT	CASSVDSGTTDTQYF
TRBV28	TRBJ1-6	NA	TRBD1	TGTGCCAGCAGTTTACCCGGGACAGGCGCATCCTATAATTCACCCCTCCACTTT	CASSLPGTGASYNSPLHF
TRBV19	TRBJ2-5	NA	TRBD2	TGTGCCAGTTCAGCGGGAGGCCCAGAGACCCAGTACTTC	CASSAGGPETQYF
TRBV9	TRBJ1-1	once	NA	TGTGCCAGCAGCGTAGCTACAGGGAACACTGAAGCTTTCTTT	CASSVATGNTEAFF
TRBV3-1/TRBV3-2	TRBJ2-7	NA	TRBD1	TGTGCCAGCAGCCAAAGGGGACAGGTCTACGAGCAGTACTTC	CASSQRGQVYEQYF
TRBV2	TRBJ2-1	NA	TRBD2	TGTGCCAGGTTAGCGGGAAATTCCTACAATGAGCAGTTCTTC	CARLAGNSYNEQFF
TRBV21-1	TRBJ2-1	NA	NA	TGTGCCAGCAGTCCGACAGGTGGAGTCAATGAGCAGTTCTTC	CASSPTGGVNEQFF
TRBV4-1	TRBJ1-2	few	TRBD1	TGCGCCAGCAGCCCACAGAGGGCAGCAGGGGGCTATGGCTACACCTTC	CASSPQRAAGGYGYTF
TRBV19	TRBJ2-6	NA	NA	TGTGCCAGTAGGCGACAGTGGTACGGGGCCAACGTCCTGACTTTC	CASRRQWYGANVLTF
TRBV28	TRBJ1-1	NA	TRBD1	TGTGCCAGCAGTTTGCAGGGGGTGGGCACTGAAGCTTTCTTT	CASSLQGVGTEAFF
TRBV27	TRBJ2-1	NA	TRBD2	TGTGCCAGCAGTTTAGTGGCGGGAGGTTCCAATGAGCAGTTCTTC	CASSLVAGGSNEQFF
TRBV12-3/TRBV12-4	TRBJ1-1	NA	NA	TGTGCCAGCCGCATGACGGCAGGGACTGAAGCTTTCTTT	CASRMTAGTEAFF
TRBV4-1	TRBJ1-5	NA	NA	TGCGCCAGCAGCCAAGTAGACCGGGATCAGCCCCAGCATTTT	CASSQVDRDQPQHF
TRBV6-5	TRBJ2-7	NA	NA	TGTGCCAGCCAGACATCAACCTACGAGCAGTACTTC	CASQTSTYEQYF
TRBV7-8	TRBJ2-1	NA	NA	TGTGCCAGCAGCTTAGCGGGACTTCCGTCCTACAATGAGCAGTTCTTC	CASSLAGLPSYNEQFF
TRBV6-5	TRBJ2-3	NA	NA	TGTGCCAGCAGTTACAGGGGCTTCAGCACAGATACGCAGTATTTT	CASSYRGFSTDTQYF
TRBV5-1	TRBJ2-1	NA	TRBD1	TGCGCCAGCAGCTTGGAAGGGACAGGGAACAATGAGCAGTTCTTC	CASSLEGTGNNEQFF
TRBV7-3	TRBJ2-2	NA	NA	TGTGCCAGCAGCAAGGACAGCCACACCGGGGAGCTGTTTTTT	CASSKDSHTGELFF
TRBV6-5	TRBJ1-5	once	TRBD1	TGTGCCAGCATCGGGACAGGCAGGCAGCCCCAGCATTTT	CASIGTGRQPQHF
TRBV28	TRBJ2-1	NA	TRBD2	TGTGCCAGCAGTGGACTAGCGGGAATAAGGTTGGATGAGCAGTTCTTC	CASSGLAGIRLDEQFF
TRBV10-2	TRBJ1-1	NA	NA	TGCGCCAGCGTTGAGGGTCGGGTTGGTGAAGCTTTCTTT	CASVEGRVGEAFF
TRBV10-1	TRBJ1-1	NA	NA	TGCGCCAGCAGTGAGTCAGGGAAGGCGGGCAAAGCTTTCTTT	CASSESGKAGKAFF
TRBV4-1	TRBJ1-2	NA	NA	TGCGCCAGCAGCCAAGATCGGGGGGGCCTATTGTATGGCTACACCTTC	CASSQDRGGLLYGYTF
TRBV15	TRBJ2-5	NA	NA	TGTGCCACCAGCAGAGATTACTCCCAAGAGACCCAGTACTTC	CATSRDYSQETQYF
TRBV6-5	TRBJ1-1	NA	NA	TGTGCCAGCAGTTACTCGTTATGGGAGGGTTCGCGCGGAGCTTTCTTT	CASSYSLWEGSRGAFF
TRBV7-2	TRBJ1-2	NA	NA	TGTGCCAGCAGCTTAGCACGGGGTCCCTACTATGGCTACACCTTC	CASSLARGPYYGYTF
TRBV27	TRBJ1-6	once	NA	TGTGCCAGCAGTTTCGGGGACACCAATAATTCACCCCTCCACTTT	CASSFGDTNNSPLHF
TRBV5-1	TRBJ2-1	once	TRBD2	TGCGCCAGCAGCTTACTATCGACTAGCGGGAATAATGAGCAGTTCTTC	CASSLLSTSGNNEQFF